This T cell receptor beta chain was sequenced in a study of blood T cell repertoires in COVID-19. Study in general: Spain, Italy and the United States supplied samples that represented acute and convalescent COVID-19.

In the authors' workflow: Amplification of reference gene primers provided the estimated nucleated cell counts. The data were produced by immunoSEQ multiplex PCR, yet TCRdb's version contains in-frame clones alone and is incomplete. The DNA gave D and trimming, while V, J and clone size come from that table. The sample includes fewer than 95,000 clones, approximately 84% of them seen just once. The CDR3 sequence is 15 residues long. In germline, CDR1 is SGHRS, CDR2 YFSETQ. V lost 4 bases, J lost 1 base, and 11 bases lay in between. The sequence derives from a human donor in a cohort sampled during active COVID-19. The chain employs TRBV5-1 and TRBJ2-2, with a tentative D call TRBD1 (6 bases). Sequencing used peripheral blood. CDR3 nucleotides: TGCGCCAGCAGCCTCAGGACAGAGAACACCGGGGAGCTGTTTTTT. Protein sequence: CASSLRTENTGELFF. The whole variable domain, remainder taken from reference TRBV5-1 and TRBJ2-2, is KAGVTQTPRYLIKTRGQQVTLSCSPISGHRSVSWYQQTPGQGLQFLFEYFSETQRNKGNFPGRFSGRQFSNSRSEMNVSTLELGDSALYLCASSLRTENTGELFFGEGSRLTVL.